The 27 T cell receptor beta chains given below trace back to one sample, sequenced in a study of T cell repertoires in cytomegalovirus infection. TCRdb used MiXCR to reprocess the reads, holding one entry per CDR3 protein. Here the sample spans approximately 220,000 distinct CDR3 sequences, about 40% being singletons. Antigens of these TCRs are unknown. The sequencing here drew on CD8+ T cells from cultured PBMCs, taken from culture after CMV antigen stimulation. The receptors come from a human donor in good health (CMV status not recorded). Some clones in this sample may be carry-over from other donors' samples.

This clonotype was found a few times. This chain connects TRBV7-9 to TRBJ1-1; D possibly corresponds to TRBD1 (6 bases). Looked up from germline, CDR1 is SEHNR and CDR2 is FQNEAQ (reference sequence). This CDR3 has 18 residues. Trimming removed 8 bases at V and 0 bases at J, with 25 bases between. CDR3 nucleotides: TGTGCCAGCCTTCTTAATGGGTTCAGGGGACAAGTGAACACTGAAGCTTTCTTT. Amino acids: CASLLNGFRGQVNTEAFF.

The CDR3 sequence is CASSLPSGNTGELFF. CDR3 nucleotide sequence: TGTGCCAGCAGCTTACCTAGCGGGAACACCGGGGAGCTGTTTTTT. The V call is TRBV7-8, the J call TRBJ2-2, with 7 bases that match TRBD2. J gave up 1 base and V 2 bases, and 1 base lay outside the gene matches. The CDR3 sequence is 15 residues long. Per germline, CDR1 SGHVS and CDR2 FQNEAQ.

The chain joins TRBV6-8 to TRBJ2-3, with 12 bases lining up with TRBD1. CDR1 MNHGY and CDR2 SAAAGT come from the germline V gene. The CDR3 has 18 residues. J was trimmed by 4 bases and V by 4 bases; bases with no gene match: 12. Here the CDR3 reads CASSSAIFRDRGPDTQYF. The CDR3 region has the DNA TGTGCCAGCAGTTCGGCAATTTTCCGGGACAGGGGGCCAGATACGCAGTATTTT.

This clonotype came up a few times. This chain joins TRBV7-8 and TRBJ2-2, with 11 nucleotides matching TRBD2. J gave up 3 bases and V 5 bases, and 5 bases lay outside the gene matches. This CDR3 is 16 amino acids long. Germline CDR1 SGHVS, CDR2 FQNEAQ. For the CDR3, the DNA is TGTGCCAGCAGCACTATAGCGGGAGGGTACACCGGGGAGCTGTTTTTT. Residues: CASSTIAGGYTGELFF.

The chain has TRBV27 and TRBJ2-7; D possibly corresponds to TRBD2 (5 bases). This CDR3 has 13 residues. Trimming pared 4 bases from V and 10 bases from J, leaving 17 bases between. Per the germline V gene, CDR1 is MNHEY and CDR2 is SMNVEV (reference sequence). CDR3 sequence reads: CASSSTPRAGQYF. CDR3 DNA sequence: TGTGCCAGCAGTTCAACCCCGAGGGCAGGTCAGTACTTC.

This chain joins TRBV3-1 and TRBJ2-2; 11 nucleotides align to TRBD2. Unmatched junction bases numbered 4, after V lost 1 base and J lost 3 bases. The CDR3 has 17 residues. Germline loops: CDR1 LGHDT, CDR2 YNNKEL (reference sequence). In nucleotides, the CDR3 is TGTGCCAGCAGCCAAGGACTAGCGGGACTTGACACCGGGGAGCTGTTTTTT. It translates to CASSQGLAGLDTGELFF.

This clonotype was seen many times. The chain links TRBV11-2 to TRBJ2-7; no definite D call. Germline CDR1 is SGHAT and CDR2 is FQNNGV. The V end lost 3 bases, the J end lost 6 bases, and 15 bases lay between the germline ends. The CDR3 loop spans 14 amino acids. The CDR3 spells CASSFSGRQGEQYF. CDR3 nucleotide sequence: TGTGCCAGCAGCTTTTCGGGCAGACAAGGCGAGCAGTACTTC.

This chain links TRBV11-2 with TRBJ2-7; D remains unclear. The CDR3 has 13 amino acids. Trimming cost V 1 base and J 5 bases, with 9 bases left between them. The germline V gene encodes CDR1 SGHAT and CDR2 FQNNGV. The CDR3 region is CASSLVQWDEQYF. The CDR3 DNA sequence: TGTGCCAGCAGCTTAGTACAATGGGACGAGCAGTACTTC. The variable domain in full, with the rest retrieved from reference TRBV11-2 and TRBJ2-7, is EAGVAQSPRYKIIEKRQSVAFWCNPISGHATLYWYQQILGQGPKLLIQFQNNGVVDDSQLPKDRFSAERLKGVDSTLKIQPAKLEDSAVYLCASSLVQWDEQYFGPGTRLTVT.

This chain links TRBV5-1 with TRBJ2-1; D uncertain. In germline, CDR1 is SGHRS, CDR2 YFSETQ. CDR3 size: 15 residues. Trimming shortened V by 4 bases and J by 1 base, and 12 bases separated the two germline ends. The CDR3 DNA is TGCGCCAGCAGCCCATCTATAGCTTCCTACAATGAGCAGTTCTTC. Translated: CASSPSIASYNEQFF.

This chain uses TRBV7-3 with TRBJ2-3, with 7 nucleotides matching TRBD2. Germline V lookup: CDR1 SGHTA, CDR2 FQGTGA. The trim removed 2 bases at V and 4 bases at J, leaving 6 bases unmatched. There are 15 residues in the CDR3. The DNA for the CDR3 is TGTGCCAGCAGCTTAGCGGGAGTTGGGGCAGATACGCAGTATTTT. The encoded protein is CASSLAGVGADTQYF.

The chain carries TRBV5-6 and TRBJ1-1; 11 bases align to TRBD1. The CDR3 totals 15 residues. J gave up 3 bases and V 4 bases, and 5 bases lay outside the gene matches. The germline V gene encodes CDR1 SGHDT and CDR2 YYEEEE. The DNA for the CDR3 is TGTGCCAGCAGCAGCGGGGACAGGGGGTACACTGAAGCTTTCTTT. Protein product: CASSSGDRGYTEAFF.

This clonotype was seen a few times. This chain connects TRBV12-3 or TRBV12-4 to TRBJ1-1; 7 bases map to TRBD1. CDR3 length: 14 amino acids. Losses at the gene ends were 4 bases for V and 6 bases for J; bases not matched to a gene: 8. The CDR3 DNA reads TGTGCCAGCAGTTCTTGGACAGGTCTCTCTGAAGCTTTCTTT. Protein product: CASSSWTGLSEAFF.

This clonotype was seen a single time. The chain uses TRBV12-3 or TRBV12-4 and TRBJ2-7; D unclear. Trimming left V 3 bases short and J 1 base short, with 7 bases between. The CDR3 length is 13 residues. The CDR3 sequence: CASSFTVSYEQYF. The CDR3 region has the DNA TGTGCCAGCAGTTTTACAGTGTCCTACGAGCAGTACTTC.

The V call is TRBV9, the J call TRBJ2-1; D possibly corresponds to TRBD1 (6 bases). Deletions cut 0 bases from V and 7 bases from J, with 17 bases between. Germline V gene sequence: CDR1 SGDLS, CDR2 YYNGEE. This CDR3 contains 16 residues. The CDR3 DNA follows: TGTGCCAGCAGCGTAGATCTAGGGGGATTAAGGAATGAGCAGTTCTTC. The encoded protein is CASSVDLGGLRNEQFF.

This chain connects TRBV9 to TRBJ2-1; 8 nucleotides match TRBD2. Germline V gene lookup returns CDR1 SGDLS and CDR2 YYNGEE. V dropped 0 bases and J dropped 5; count of bases not matched to a gene: 10. This CDR3 contains 17 residues. Written as DNA, the CDR3 is TGTGCCAGCAGCGTAGCTTTATCCGGGGGGGCGGACAATGAGCAGTTCTTC. Amino acid sequence: CASSVALSGGADNEQFF.

The CDR3 DNA follows: TGCAGTGCTAGAGATCGCTACCTGACTGAAGCTTTCTTT. Translated: CSARDRYLTEAFF. The chain recombines TRBV20-1 with TRBJ1-1, with no clear D. Germline assignment: CDR1 DFQATT and CDR2 SNEGSKA (reference sequence). V shed 0 bases and J shed 5 bases, with 10 bases lying between them. The CDR3 spans 13 residues.

This clonotype occurred many times. The rearrangement joins TRBV12-3 or TRBV12-4 to TRBJ1-2, with 8 bases that match TRBD1. This CDR3 has 13 residues. J was trimmed by 4 bases and V by 6 bases; bases with no gene match: 4. This CDR3 is CASSLQGGYGYTF. As DNA, the CDR3 is TGTGCCAGCAGCTTACAGGGGGGCTATGGCTACACCTTC.

The rearrangement uses TRBV27 and TRBJ1-6; no firm D call. The CDR3 length is 12 residues. V gave up 3 bases and J gave up 8 bases, with 5 bases separating them. Germline lookup yields CDR1 MNHEY and CDR2 SMNVEV (reference sequence). The CDR3 DNA sequence: TGTGCCAGCAGTTTCGGCTATTCACCCCTCCACTTT. This sequence encodes CASSFGYSPLHF.

This clonotype showed up many times. CDR3 sequence reads: CAIGTGYEQYF. The CDR3 DNA reads as TGTGCCATCGGGACAGGGTACGAGCAGTACTTC. The chain links TRBV10-3 to TRBJ2-7; TRBD1 aligns across 9 bases. V lost 8 bases, J lost 4 bases, and 0 bases stayed unmatched. The germline gives CDR1 ENHRY, CDR2 SYGVKD. The length of the CDR3 is 11 residues.

This rearrangement joins TRBV6-1 to TRBJ2-2; 10 positions match TRBD1. The germline CDR1 and CDR2 sequences are MNHNS and SASEGT. The CDR3 totals 16 residues. The junction had 7 bases not matched to a gene; V was cut back by 6 bases and J by 3 bases. The CDR3 bases are TGTGCCAGCAGGGGACAGGGGTGGGCGCACACCGGGGAGCTGTTTTTT. Translation: CASRGQGWAHTGELFF.

The table lists this clonotype with many counts. V gene TRBV7-8 combines with J gene TRBJ2-1; possible D gene TRBD2, 5 bases. V lost 7 bases and J 2 bases, leaving 18 bases between the germline ends. CDR1 is SGHVS and CDR2 is FQNEAQ in the germline V gene. This CDR3 spans 16 amino acids. The CDR3 loop reads CASTPPSTAAYNEQFF. The CDR3 DNA follows: TGTGCCAGCACCCCACCATCCACAGCGGCCTACAATGAGCAGTTCTTC.

This clonotype has a handful of counts. This chain joins TRBV19 and TRBJ1-1; D is undetermined. Germline CDR1 reads LNHDA; CDR2 reads SQIVND (reference sequence). V lost 0 bases to trimming and J lost 8 bases, with 7 bases between them. The CDR3 length is 12 residues. CDR3 in DNA: TGTGCCAGTAGTATAGACGCACTAGAAGCTTTCTTT. This sequence encodes CASSIDALEAFF.

The chain is built from TRBV6-1 and TRBJ2-1; 7 bases are a match to TRBD1. V gave up 7 bases and J gave up 3 bases; unmatched junction bases: 12. The CDR3 consists of 16 residues. Germline CDR1 and CDR2: MNHNS and SASEGT. As DNA, the CDR3 is TGTGCCAGCACCCAAGGGGACAGAGATTTCTACAATGAGCAGTTCTTC. Its protein is CASTQGDRDFYNEQFF.

This clonotype was seen a single time. This chain connects TRBV6-2 or TRBV6-3 to TRBJ2-2; 9 bases fit TRBD2. J was trimmed by 5 bases and V by 7 bases; bases with no gene match: 5. There are 14 residues in the CDR3. Germline CDR1 MNHEY, CDR2 SVGEGT. CDR3 bases: TGTGCCAGCACCCGACTAGCGGCGACCGGGGAGCTGTTTTTT. This sequence encodes CASTRLAATGELFF.

Only a few counts were recorded for this clonotype. The DNA for the CDR3 is TGTGCCAGCAGCTCCCAGGGGGCATCCTACAATGAGCAGTTCTTC. Protein: CASSSQGASYNEQFF. V and J are TRBV7-3 and TRBJ2-1; 8 nucleotides match TRBD1. Germline trimming cut 4 bases from V and 1 base from J; bases unmatched to any gene: 3. This CDR3 is 15 amino acids long. Germline V lookup: CDR1 SGHTA, CDR2 FQGTGA.

This clonotype was seen more than once but under ten times. The rearrangement links TRBV12-3 or TRBV12-4 to TRBJ1-1; D may be TRBD1 (5 bases). V dropped 6 bases and J dropped 5 bases, with 19 bases sitting between them. The CDR3 covers 15 residues. This CDR3 is CASSPGTVKRTEAFF. In DNA, the CDR3 is TGTGCCAGCAGCCCGGGGACGGTAAAAAGGACTGAAGCTTTCTTT.

The chain joins TRBV27 to TRBJ2-1; TRBD2 might be the D (5 bases). The CDR3 is made up of 13 amino acids. Germline assignment: CDR1 MNHEY and CDR2 SMNVEV (reference sequence). Trimming cost V 5 bases and J 3 bases, with 8 bases left between them. The CDR3 DNA is TGTGCCAGCAGTCACCGGGACTACAATGAGCAGTTCTTC. Translated, it gives CASSHRDYNEQFF.